The clone carrying this T cell receptor beta chain occurred a few times. The antigen is not known. The entry originates in a study of regulatory T cells in long-lasting Graves disease. The CDR3 is made up of 14 amino acids. CDR1 and CDR2 from the germline V gene are SGHAT and FQDESV (reference sequence). V lost 5 bases, J lost 6 bases, and 13 bases lay in between. Study-level points and caveats: Persistent disease showed a preference for TRBV28, TRBJ1-2 and TRBJ2-5. Persistent patients shared more public clonotypes (roughly 2,800) than new patients (approximately 1,000).

CDR3-region Arm-PCR and iRepertoire HTBI primers produced the TCR beta libraries. TCRdb itself ran the multiplex PCR reads through MiXCR, one entry per CDR3 protein. The sample consists of about 440,000 distinct CDR3 sequences, about 16% of them appearing once. Described time point: newly diagnosed GD, antithyroid drugs for less than 3 months. PBMCs were the source of the RNA used for TCR sequencing. These data are also associated with another study on T cells in Graves' hyperthyroidism and ophthalmopathy.

This specimen was peripheral blood mononuclear cells (PBMCs), taken at new diagnosis, from a patient treated with antithyroid drugs. The receptor's source is a woman aged 25 to 39 with Graves disease. The rearrangement uses TRBV11-1 and TRBJ2-2; D is possibly TRBD2 (5 bases). The CDR3 region has the DNA TGTGCCAGCAGCAAACGGGCGGGCCCCGGGGAGCTGTTTTTT. Encoded protein: CASSKRAGPGELFF.